This record covers a single T cell receptor (beta chain). Antigen: not known. TCRdb redid the calling of the 5' RACE reads with MiXCR, one entry per CDR3 protein. Of approximately 890,000 distinct CDR3 sequences listed, around an eighth are singletons. The record originates from a study of identical twins. Study results and caveats: Out-of-frame alpha sequences common to twins exhibited an excess of low generation probability. There was more out-of-frame TCR alpha sharing in monozygotic twins than models estimated. Twins showed weaker excess sharing in their beta out-of-frame sequences.

The V gene's germline CDR1 is KGHDR and CDR2 SFDVKD. V was shortened by 4 bases and J by 6 bases, with 6 bases between the two germline ends. This CDR3 is 12 amino acids long. In addition, the sample was reused for a study of yellow fever vaccine responses in identical twins.

The genes are TRBV24-1 and TRBJ2-1; no firm D call. The sequenced sample consisted of PBMCs. The sequence derives from a woman between 18 and 30 years old in good health. DNA of the CDR3: TGTGCCACCAGTGACTGGAGCAATGAGCAGTTCTTC. This sequence encodes CATSDWSNEQFF.